This TCR beta chain originates from a study of T cells in Graves' hyperthyroidism and ophthalmopathy. This CDR3 region has 14 residues. V dropped 6 bases and J dropped 5; count of bases not matched to a gene: 5. Germline CDR1 SNHLY, CDR2 FYNNEI. Over 18 months, lack of ophthalmopathy progression marked Graves' hyperthyroidism as stable. RNA transcripts were the template for amplifying TCR beta CDR3 regions. When the TCR CDR3 underwent first-round RT-PCR, the HTBI primer set was used. TCRdb fed the multiplex PCR reads into MiXCR, producing one record per CDR3 protein. Of about 560,000 distinct CDR3 sequences in the sample, roughly 14% were seen once.

The clonotype was recovered from a woman in her twenties or thirties with Graves' hyperthyroidism. V gene TRBV2 combines with J gene TRBJ1-5, with 9 nucleotides matching TRBD1. Input material: blood. This chain's CDR3 is CASRQQGADQPQHF. As DNA, the CDR3 is TGTGCCAGCAGGCAACAGGGGGCTGATCAGCCCCAGCATTTT.